This TCR beta chain was profiled in a study of blood T cells in healthy people across ages. Overall study results and limits: The lack of PBMC sorting stopped any conclusive naive versus antigen-experienced comparison.

A second 7 to 11 cycle PCR used barcoded and J-beta primers. Using its own MiXCR run on the 5' RACE reads, TCRdb lists one record per CDR3 protein. The profile shows some 1.5 million distinct CDR3 sequences, around 40% of them singletons. This clonotype turned up a few times. Its antigen is unidentified. The study drew donors from healthy Caucasian individuals in Russia aged roughly 6 to 90. Sample: blood. The TCR sequence derives from a woman aged 18-29 years in good health.

The CDR3 DNA reads as TGTGCCAGCAGTTACGTTGTAGTCCCGGGGGGAAGTACAGATACGCAGTATTTT. Translation gives CASSYVVVPGGSTDTQYF. The V gene is TRBV6-2 or TRBV6-3, the J gene TRBJ2-3; TRBD2 matches 7 bases. This CDR3 has 18 residues. V shed 2 bases and J 3 bases; nucleotides not matched to a gene: 14. Germline V CDR1 and CDR2: MNHEY, SVGEGT.